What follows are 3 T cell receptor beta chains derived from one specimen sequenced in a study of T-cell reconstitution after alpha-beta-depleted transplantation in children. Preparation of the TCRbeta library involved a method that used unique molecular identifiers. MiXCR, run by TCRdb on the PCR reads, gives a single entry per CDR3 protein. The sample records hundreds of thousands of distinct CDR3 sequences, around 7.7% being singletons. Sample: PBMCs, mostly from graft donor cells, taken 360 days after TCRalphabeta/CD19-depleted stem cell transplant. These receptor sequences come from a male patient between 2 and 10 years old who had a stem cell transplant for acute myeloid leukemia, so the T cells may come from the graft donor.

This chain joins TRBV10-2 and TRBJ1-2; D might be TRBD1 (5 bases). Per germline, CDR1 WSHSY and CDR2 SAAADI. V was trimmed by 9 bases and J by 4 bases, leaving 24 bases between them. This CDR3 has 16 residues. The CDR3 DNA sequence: TGCGCCAGGAGACTTAGTCCAGGGCAGTCTGCCTATGGCTACACCTTC. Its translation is CARRLSPGQSAYGYTF.

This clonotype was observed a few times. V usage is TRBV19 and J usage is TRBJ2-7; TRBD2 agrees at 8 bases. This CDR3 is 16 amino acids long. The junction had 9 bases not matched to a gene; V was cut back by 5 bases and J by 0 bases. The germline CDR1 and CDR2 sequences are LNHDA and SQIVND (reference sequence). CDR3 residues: CASSDRAGGFSYEQYF. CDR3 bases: TGTGCCAGTAGTGACCGGGCGGGAGGTTTCTCCTACGAGCAGTACTTC.

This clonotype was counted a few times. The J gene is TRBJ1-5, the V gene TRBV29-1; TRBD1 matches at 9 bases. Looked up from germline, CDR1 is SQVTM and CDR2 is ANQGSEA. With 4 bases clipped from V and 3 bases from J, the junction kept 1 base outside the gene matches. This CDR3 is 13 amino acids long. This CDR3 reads CSVGTGVNQPQHF. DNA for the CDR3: TGCAGCGTTGGGACAGGGGTCAATCAGCCCCAGCATTTT.